The 22 T cell receptor beta chains given below trace back to one sample, sequenced in a study of control samples from healthy donors and cancer patients. Clones were read by immunoSEQ multiplex PCR, and TCRdb kept only the in-frame ones, dropping some. The repertoire holds 150,000 to 200,000 clones, with about 94% as singletons. Sequencing was performed on blood. The receptor source for this set is a woman aged 40 to 55 in good health.

The chain carries TRBV19 and TRBJ2-2, with TRBD2 identical over 10 bases. The CDR3 length is 16 residues. Germline-derived CDR1 and CDR2 are LNHDA and SQIVND (reference sequence). Trimming took 5 bases from V and 3 from J; bases not matched to a gene: 6. The CDR3 loop reads CASSSGTSEYTGELFF. For the CDR3, the DNA is TGTGCCAGTAGTTCCGGGACTAGCGAATACACCGGGGAGCTGTTTTTT.

The chain links TRBV29-1 to TRBJ1-2, with D perhaps TRBD1 (5 bases). The germline CDR1 and CDR2 sequences are SQVTM and ANQGSEA. CDR3 length: 13 amino acids. The V gene lost 4 bases and the J gene lost 4 bases, with 13 bases spanning the gap. The CDR3 sequence: CSVGAGFGYGYTF. CDR3 DNA: TGCAGCGTTGGGGCAGGGTTTGGCTATGGCTACACCTTC.

The chain uses TRBV6-5 and TRBJ1-2; 9 positions agree with TRBD1. CDR3 length: 11 residues. With V trimmed by 5 bases and J by 14 bases, 6 bases remained unmatched. Germline V lookup: CDR1 MNHEY, CDR2 SVGAGI. This chain's CDR3 is CASSPRDRVTF. DNA for the CDR3: TGTGCCAGCAGTCCCCGGGACAGGGTGACCTTC.

This clone was seen just once. The rearrangement joins TRBV5-4 to TRBJ2-2; D perhaps matches TRBD1 (5 bases). Looked up from germline, CDR1 is SGHNT and CDR2 is YYREEE (reference sequence). This CDR3 is 14 amino acids long. The V and J ends lost 2 bases and 2 bases respectively, with 7 bases between them. This chain's CDR3 is CASSFQGNTGELFF. As DNA, the CDR3 is TGTGCCAGCAGCTTCCAGGGCAACACCGGGGAGCTGTTTTTT.

The rearrangement joins TRBV7-2 to TRBJ1-6, with 7 bases matching TRBD1. J lost 6 bases, V lost 1 base, and 6 bases had no gene match. This CDR3 region has 16 residues. Per germline, CDR1 SGHTA and CDR2 FQGNSA. The CDR3 protein is CASSLVGPGGNSPLHF. In DNA, the CDR3 is TGTGCCAGCAGCTTAGTTGGTCCAGGGGGTAATTCACCCCTCCACTTT. Together with reference TRBV7-2 and TRBJ1-6, the CDR3 gives the full variable domain: GAGVSQSPSNKVTEKGKDVELRCDPISGHTALYWYRQSLGQGLEFLIYFQGNSAPDKSGLPSDRFSAERTGGSVSTLTIQRTQQEDSAVYLCASSLVGPGGNSPLHFGNGTRLTVT.

The chain joins TRBV7-2 to TRBJ1-1; the match to TRBD1 covers 12 bases. The CDR3 extends over 15 amino acids. After removal of 5 bases from V and 4 bases from J, the junction contained 5 bases not matched to a gene. Germline V CDR1 and CDR2: SGHTA, FQGNSA. CDR3 in DNA: TGTGCCAGCAGCCGGGACAGGGGGCGTAGCACTGAAGCTTTCTTT. It codes for CASSRDRGRSTEAFF.

The chain is built from TRBV28 and TRBJ1-1, with D uncertain. In germline, CDR1 is MDHEN, CDR2 SYDVKM. V dropped 5 bases and J dropped 7 bases, with 5 bases sitting between them. This CDR3 is built from 10 residues. The CDR3 DNA reads as TGTGCCAGCAGTAGATTTGAAGCTTTCTTT. Translated: CASSRFEAFF.

The rearrangement joins TRBV7-2 to TRBJ2-7; D assignment may be TRBD1 or TRBD2 (5 bases each). The CDR3 extends over 15 amino acids. From germline, CDR1 is SGHTA and CDR2 FQGNSA. Trimming took 5 bases from V and 4 from J, leaving 18 bases between them. The CDR3 sequence is CASSITGTNLYEQYF. CDR3 coding DNA: TGTGCCAGCAGCATAACCGGGACGAACTTATACGAGCAGTACTTC.

The genes are TRBV19 and TRBJ1-2; TRBD1 matches at 7 bases. After removal of 11 bases from V and 2 bases from J, the junction contained 14 bases not matched to a gene. The CDR3 extends over 15 amino acids. Germline V gene sequence: CDR1 LNHDA, CDR2 SQIVND (reference sequence). The CDR3 here is CAGGGWTGLNYGYTF. The DNA for the CDR3 is TGTGCCGGAGGAGGATGGACAGGACTAAACTATGGCTACACCTTC.

This CDR3 reads CASSRDSSSYNEQFF. The CDR3, as DNA: TGCGCCAGCAGCCGGGACTCGAGCTCCTACAATGAGCAGTTCTTC. The chain joins TRBV5-1 to TRBJ2-1, with D tentatively TRBD2 (6 bases). The V end was cut by 4 bases, the J end by 0 bases, with 11 bases between. The CDR3 sequence is 15 residues long. Germline V gene lookup returns CDR1 SGHRS and CDR2 YFSETQ.

The chain employs TRBV9 and TRBJ2-7, with 15 bases that match TRBD2. Germline CDR1 and CDR2: SGDLS and YYNGEE. The CDR3 is 14 residues long. J gave up 7 bases and V 3 bases, and 2 bases lay outside the gene matches. Written as DNA, the CDR3 is TGTGCCAGCAGCGGAGGGACTAGCGGGAGGGAGCAGTACTTC. Amino acid sequence: CASSGGTSGREQYF.

The rearrangement links TRBV7-3 to TRBJ2-2, with 10 bases aligning to TRBD2. The V segment lost 2 bases and the J segment 4 bases; nucleotides outside the gene matches: 7. The CDR3 runs to 17 residues. CDR1 is SGHTA and CDR2 is FQGTGA in the germline V gene. CDR3 DNA: TGTGCCAGCAGCTTAGGTAGCGGGGGGCCCCGCACCGGGGAGCTGTTTTTT. It yields the protein CASSLGSGGPRTGELFF.

This clone was counted once. The gene calls are TRBV9 and TRBJ1-1; perhaps TRBD1 as D (6 bases). Trimming removed 3 bases from V and 2 bases from J, with 17 bases in between. Germline CDR1 SGDLS, CDR2 YYNGEE. The CDR3 runs to 16 residues. CDR3 sequence: CASSGSGATLNTEAFF. DNA of the CDR3: TGTGCCAGCAGCGGATCAGGGGCGACCTTAAACACTGAAGCTTTCTTT.

The V and J genes are TRBV2 and TRBJ1-1; D is undetermined. The CDR3 has 11 residues. CDR1 is SNHLY and CDR2 is FYNNEI in the germline V gene. The germline V and J ends were trimmed by 5 bases and 11 bases, with 12 bases remaining between them. In DNA, the CDR3 is TGTGCCAGCAGTAGTCCGAGTTTGGCTTTCTTT. Translating gives CASSSPSLAFF.

This sequence joins TRBV6-5 and TRBJ1-5, with 8 bases matching TRBD1. Germline CDR1 MNHEY, CDR2 SVGAGI. CDR3 size: 15 residues. Trimming at V came to 6 bases and at J to 2 bases, leaving 6 bases not matched to a gene. The chain's CDR3 is CASRRLTGGNQPQHF. CDR3 DNA: TGTGCCAGCAGGCGATTGACAGGGGGCAATCAGCCCCAGCATTTT.

This chain joins TRBV29-1 and TRBJ1-1; maybe TRBD1 (6 bases). Germline CDR1 is SQVTM and CDR2 is ANQGSEA. This CDR3 is 11 amino acids long. Trimming left V 5 bases short and J 5 bases short, with 9 bases between. The CDR3 sequence is CSVWGRTEAFF. The CDR3 nucleotides are TGCAGCGTTTGGGGGCGAACTGAAGCTTTCTTT.

This rearrangement joins TRBV10-2 to TRBJ2-3; tentative D call: TRBD2 (6 bases). In germline, CDR1 is WSHSY, CDR2 SAAADI. CDR3 length: 15 amino acids. The V end lost 0 bases, the J end lost 4 bases, and 11 bases lay between the germline ends. CDR3 sequence (DNA): TGCGCCAGCAGTGAGTCGGGGAGGTATCCAGATACGCAGTATTTT. Translating it yields CASSESGRYPDTQYF.

The rearrangement uses TRBV25-1 and TRBJ1-1; 12 bases are shared with TRBD1. The CDR3 totals 17 residues. CDR1 and CDR2 (germline): MGHDK, SYGVNS. V dropped 3 bases and J dropped 3; count of bases not matched to a gene: 8. For the CDR3, the DNA is TGTGCCAGCAGTGAGGGGACAGGGGGCCCGACGGACACTGAAGCTTTCTTT. Translating gives CASSEGTGGPTDTEAFF.

V gene TRBV10-3 combines with J gene TRBJ1-2; D not certain. The germline CDR1 and CDR2 sequences are ENHRY and SYGVKD. V dropped 0 bases and J dropped 4 bases, with 9 bases sitting between them. The length of the CDR3 is 14 residues. The CDR3: CAISESVSFYGYTF. The CDR3 DNA sequence: TGTGCCATCAGTGAGTCTGTGTCTTTCTATGGCTACACCTTC.

CDR3 loop: CASSSPGQVQETQYF. The CDR3 region has the DNA TGTGCCAGCAGCTCCCCAGGGCAGGTCCAAGAGACCCAGTACTTC. The chain uses TRBV6-6 and TRBJ2-5; TRBD1 is a possible D gene (5 bases). This CDR3 has 15 residues. The germline V gene encodes CDR1 MNHNY and CDR2 SVGAGI (reference sequence). Trimming removed 6 bases from V and 1 base from J, with 15 bases in between.

This chain uses TRBV10-3 with TRBJ1-2, with 8 bases fitting TRBD1. Germline V gives CDR1 ENHRY, CDR2 SYGVKD. The CDR3 is made up of 14 amino acids. Germline trimming cut 0 bases from V and 4 bases from J; bases unmatched to any gene: 1. The CDR3 DNA reads TGTGCCATCAGTGAGTCAACAGGGGGCTATGGCTACACCTTC. This sequence encodes CAISESTGGYGYTF.

The V gene is TRBV5-4, the J gene TRBJ1-2; weak D call: TRBD1 (6 bases). Deletions cut 4 bases from V and 9 bases from J, with 13 bases between. Germline V lookup: CDR1 SGHNT, CDR2 YYREEE (reference sequence). The CDR3 length is 12 residues. The CDR3 loop reads CASSPGGGRYTF. CDR3 DNA sequence: TGTGCCAGCAGCCCCGGCGGGGGGCGCTACACCTTC.